These T cell receptor beta chains were read from a single sample in a study of identical twins. MiXCR, run by TCRdb on the 5' RACE reads, gives a single entry per CDR3 protein. The repertoire holds more than 1.5 million distinct CDR3 sequences, with under 35% as singletons. Sequences were obtained from cord blood. The receptors originated from a newborn girl in good health. CDR3s include the opening cysteine and the closing phenylalanine or tryptophan. The order of the fields is V gene, D gene, J gene, clone size, CDR3 protein, CDR3 DNA. The D gene is left open where the match is weak. Rows may omit the clone size; those that give it use once, few, many or a size class.

TRBV6-1	NA	TRBJ2-1	NA	CASWRGSYNEQFF	TGTGCCAGCTGGAGGGGGTCATACAATGAGCAGTTCTTC
TRBV27	NA	TRBJ1-1	NA	CASRIEGKTFF	TGTGCCAGCAGGATTGAGGGGAAAACTTTCTTT
TRBV20-1	TRBD1	TRBJ1-2	NA	CSANPTGGYGYTF	TGCAGTGCTAACCCGACAGGGGGCTATGGCTACACCTTC
TRBV5-6	TRBD2	TRBJ2-7	few	CASSFSGGDPSYEQYF	TGTGCCAGCAGCTTTAGCGGGGGAGATCCCTCCTACGAGCAGTACTTC
TRBV14	NA	TRBJ2-7	NA	CASNQALSSYNEQYF	TGTGCCAGCAACCAAGCCCTGAGCTCCTACAATGAGCAGTACTTC
TRBV20-1	NA	TRBJ2-7	few	CSARDHRTLYEQYF	TGCAGTGCTAGAGATCACAGGACACTCTACGAGCAGTACTTC
TRBV12-3/TRBV12-4	TRBD2	TRBJ2-1	few	CASSPKPPSGPHNEQFF	TGTGCCAGCAGTCCCAAGCCGCCTAGCGGGCCCCACAATGAGCAGTTCTTC
TRBV24-1	NA	TRBJ2-1	NA	CATCEGSSYNEQFF	TGTGCCACCTGTGAGGGGAGCTCCTACAATGAGCAGTTCTTC
TRBV3-1	NA	TRBJ2-5	NA	CAGSQDPGEQYF	TGTGCCGGCAGCCAAGATCCCGGGGAGCAGTACTTC
TRBV5-1	NA	TRBJ2-7	many	CASSSTGAEQYF	TGCGCCAGCAGTTCCACGGGGGCCGAGCAGTACTTC
TRBV29-1	NA	TRBJ1-5	NA	CSVEDPGDKNQPQHF	TGCAGCGTTGAAGATCCGGGGGACAAAAATCAGCCCCAGCATTTT
TRBV7-9	NA	TRBJ1-5	NA	CASSLEGSNQPHHF	TGTGCCAGCAGCTTAGAAGGTAGCAATCAGCCCCACCATTTT
TRBV13	TRBD1	TRBJ2-3	few	CASSLAVWTGSSTDTQYF	TGTGCCAGCAGCTTAGCGGTTTGGACAGGTTCCTCCACAGATACGCAGTATTTT
TRBV4-1	NA	TRBJ2-4	many	CASSQFGGQNIQYF	TGCGCCAGCAGCCAATTCGGGGGGCAAAACATTCAGTACTTC
TRBV20-1	TRBD1	TRBJ1-4	few	CSASNRGRGEKLFF	TGCAGTGCTTCCAACAGGGGGCGGGGTGAAAAACTGTTTTTT
TRBV20-1	TRBD1	TRBJ1-1	NA	CSARSGGLNTEAFF	TGCAGTGCTAGGTCAGGGGGGCTGAACACTGAAGCTTTCTTT
TRBV12-3/TRBV12-4	NA	TRBJ1-2	NA	CASSLEGVPNYGYTF	TGTGCCAGCAGTTTAGAGGGGGTCCCCAACTATGGCTACACCTTC
TRBV7-7	TRBD2	TRBJ2-1	NA	CASSPIAGGLLRMNEQFF	TGTGCTAGCAGCCCAATAGCGGGGGGGTTACTCCGTATGAATGAGCAGTTCTTC
TRBV7-9	NA	TRBJ1-4	few	CASRTNRATNEKLFF	TGTGCCAGCAGGACAAACAGGGCAACTAATGAAAAACTGTTTTTT
TRBV4-1	TRBD2	TRBJ2-3	NA	CASSQGAGGLIVTDTQYF	TGCGCCAGCAGCCAAGGTGCGGGAGGCCTGATAGTTACAGATACGCAGTATTTT
TRBV20-1	NA	TRBJ2-7	few	CSAQGFGHYEQYF	TGCAGTGCTCAGGGCTTCGGACACTACGAGCAGTACTTC
TRBV3-1	NA	TRBJ2-7	NA	CASSQKLSSYNEQYF	TGTGCCAGCAGCCAAAAGTTGAGCTCCTACAATGAGCAGTACTTC
TRBV20-1	NA	TRBJ2-7	NA	CSARGHHSYEQYF	TGCAGTGCTAGGGGACACCACTCCTACGAGCAGTACTTC
TRBV6-1	NA	TRBJ2-3	few	CATPDLTDTQYF	TGTGCCACCCCGGACCTCACAGATACGCAGTATTTT
TRBV4-1	NA	TRBJ1-5	NA	CASSQRQGEVSNQPQHF	TGCGCCAGCAGCCAAAGGCAGGGAGAAGTCAGCAATCAGCCCCAGCATTTT
TRBV7-8	TRBD1	TRBJ2-7	NA	CASSSPRDRPSYEQYF	TGTGCCAGCAGCTCTCCTCGGGACAGGCCTTCGTACGAGCAGTACTTC
TRBV12-3/TRBV12-4	NA	TRBJ2-1	few	CASSGRTETYNEQFF	TGTGCCAGCAGTGGAAGGACAGAGACCTACAATGAGCAGTTCTTC
TRBV4-2	TRBD1	TRBJ1-4	NA	CACSRGQGASNEKLFF	TGTGCCTGCAGCCGCGGACAGGGAGCATCTAATGAAAAACTGTTTTTT
TRBV12-3/TRBV12-4	NA	TRBJ2-5	NA	CASSLEGSVPSYGQYF	TGTGCCAGCAGTTTAGAGGGGTCAGTGCCTTCCTACGGGCAGTACTTC
TRBV5-6	TRBD1	TRBJ1-1	NA	CASSLPRGTGSDTEAFF	TGTGCCAGCAGCTTGCCCCGCGGGACAGGGTCGGACACTGAAGCTTTCTTT
TRBV12-3/TRBV12-4	NA	TRBJ2-7	many	CASSLSLSLYYEQYF	TGTGCCAGCAGTTTATCCCTATCCCTTTACTACGAGCAGTACTTC
TRBV6-2/TRBV6-3	TRBD2	TRBJ2-5	NA	CASSYPKWTSKFGNEQYF	TGTGCCAGCAGTTACCCCAAATGGACTAGCAAGTTTGGAAATGAGCAGTACTTC
TRBV16	NA	TRBJ1-2	NA	CASSQWAAYYGYTF	TGTGCCAGCAGCCAATGGGCAGCATACTATGGCTACACCTTC
TRBV20-1	TRBD1	TRBJ2-7	many	CSADRDSYEQYF	TGCAGTGCGGACAGGGACTCCTACGAGCAGTACTTC
TRBV20-1	TRBD1	TRBJ1-2	NA	CSAITGGSNYGYTF	TGCAGTGCGATTACAGGGGGTAGTAACTATGGCTACACCTTC
TRBV20-1	TRBD1	TRBJ2-7	few	CSARFGTGYPYEQYF	TGCAGTGCTAGATTCGGGACAGGGTATCCTTACGAGCAGTACTTC
TRBV5-1	TRBD1	TRBJ2-6	NA	CASSSDRLSSGANVLTF	TGCGCCAGCAGCTCGGACAGGCTTAGCTCTGGGGCCAACGTCCTGACTTTC
TRBV5-4	NA	TRBJ2-7	NA	CASSLVGHAYEQYF	TGTGCCAGCAGCTTGGTGGGGCACGCCTACGAGCAGTACTTC
TRBV5-1	NA	TRBJ2-7	NA	CASSLEGLRSYEQYF	TGCGCCAGCAGCTTGGAAGGACTCCGCTCCTACGAGCAGTACTTC
TRBV6-1	NA	TRBJ1-5	NA	CASNQGDQPQHF	TGTGCCAGCAACCAAGGGGACCAGCCCCAGCATTTT